This TCR beta chain emerged from a study of T cell responses to AZD1222 COVID-19 vaccine. Study observations and caveats: Within unmutated variant regions lay the reported targets of nearly half of spike-specific TCRs. Scientists sampled the repertoires only once the peak T cell response had passed. The CD4 TCRs associated with vaccination extended across spike and predominated at 160-218 and 743-854. Recipients of AZD1222 seropositive at baseline numbered only 6 or 7.

The V gene lost 5 bases and the J gene lost 0 bases, with 11 bases spanning the gap. Germline V CDR1 and CDR2: LNHDA, SQIVND (reference sequence). This CDR3 is 15 amino acids long. Worth noting for this clone: As yet, its antigen is unknown.

Repertoires were generated with immunoSEQ multiplex PCR, while TCRdb's copy carries only in-frame clones and drops some. The sample lists 65,000 to 80,000 clones, 70% to 90% seen once, with 4.5% to 5% in the top ten. Sequences were derived from peripheral blood, sampled 28 days after the second dose of the MenACWY control vaccine. This receptor was obtained from an adult who received the MenACWY meningococcal vaccine as a control. This chain connects TRBV19 to TRBJ1-5; D might be TRBD1 (5 bases). The CDR3 sequence is CASSGAGDSNQPQHF. In DNA, the CDR3 is TGTGCCAGTAGTGGGGCAGGAGATAGCAATCAGCCCCAGCATTTT. Together with reference TRBV19 and TRBJ1-5, the CDR3 gives the full variable domain: DGGITQSPKYLFRKEGQNVTLSCEQNLNHDAMYWYRQDPGQGLRLIYYSQIVNDFQKGDIAEGYSVSREKKESFPLTVTSAQKNPTAFYLCASSGAGDSNQPQHFGDGTRLSIL.